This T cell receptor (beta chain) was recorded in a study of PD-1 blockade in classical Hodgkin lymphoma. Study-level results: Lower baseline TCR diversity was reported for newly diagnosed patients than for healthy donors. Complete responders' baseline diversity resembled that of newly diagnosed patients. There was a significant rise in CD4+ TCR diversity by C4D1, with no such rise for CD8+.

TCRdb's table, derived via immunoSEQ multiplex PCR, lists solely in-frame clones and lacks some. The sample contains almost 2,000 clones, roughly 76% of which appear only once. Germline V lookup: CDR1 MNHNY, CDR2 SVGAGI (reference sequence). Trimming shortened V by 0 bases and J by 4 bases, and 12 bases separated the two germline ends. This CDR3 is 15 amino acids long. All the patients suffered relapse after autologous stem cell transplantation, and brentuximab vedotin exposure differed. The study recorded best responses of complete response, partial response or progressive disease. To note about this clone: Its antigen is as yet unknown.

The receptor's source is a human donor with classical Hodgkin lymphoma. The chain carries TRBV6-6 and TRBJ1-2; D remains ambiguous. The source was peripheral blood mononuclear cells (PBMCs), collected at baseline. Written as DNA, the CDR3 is TGTGCCAGCAGTTACTCAGTGGCAGGCCCCTATGGCTACACCTTC. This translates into CASSYSVAGPYGYTF.